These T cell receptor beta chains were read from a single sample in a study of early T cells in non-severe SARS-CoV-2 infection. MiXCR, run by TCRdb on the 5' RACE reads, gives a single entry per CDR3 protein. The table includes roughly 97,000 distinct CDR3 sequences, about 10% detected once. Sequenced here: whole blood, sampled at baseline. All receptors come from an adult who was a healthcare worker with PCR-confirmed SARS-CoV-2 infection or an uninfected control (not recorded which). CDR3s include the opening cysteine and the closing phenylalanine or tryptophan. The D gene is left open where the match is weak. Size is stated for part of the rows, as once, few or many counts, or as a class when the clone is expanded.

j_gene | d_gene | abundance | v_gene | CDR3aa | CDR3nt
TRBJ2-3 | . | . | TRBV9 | CASSPTMTGVDTQYF | TGTGCCAGCAGCCCTACCATGACAGGCGTAGATACGCAGTATTTT
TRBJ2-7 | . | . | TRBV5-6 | CASSSEWSYEQYF | TGTGCCAGCAGCAGTGAATGGAGCTACGAGCAGTACTTC
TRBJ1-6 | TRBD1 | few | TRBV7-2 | CASSRDRGLQNSPLHF | TGTGCCAGCAGCCGGGACAGGGGATTGCAAAATTCACCCCTCCACTTT
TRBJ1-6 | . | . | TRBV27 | CASTAGAGYNSPLHF | TGTGCCAGCACCGCAGGGGCGGGTTATAATTCACCCCTCCACTTT
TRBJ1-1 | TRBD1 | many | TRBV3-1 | CASSPGQGGPTEAFF | TGTGCCAGCAGCCCCGGACAGGGCGGCCCCACTGAAGCTTTCTTT
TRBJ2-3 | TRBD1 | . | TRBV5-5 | CASSKTGFSTDTQYF | TGTGCCAGCAGTAAGACAGGGTTTAGCACAGATACGCAGTATTTT
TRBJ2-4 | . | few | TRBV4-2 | CASSPSLAEGQNIQYF | TGTGCCAGCAGCCCCAGCCTAGCTGAAGGCCAAAACATTCAGTACTTC
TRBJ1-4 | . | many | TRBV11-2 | CASSSETGSNEKLFF | TGTGCCAGCAGCTCGGAGACAGGCAGTAATGAAAAACTGTTTTTT
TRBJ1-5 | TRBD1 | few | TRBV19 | CAISQGVSNQPQHF | TGTGCCATTTCACAGGGGGTGAGCAATCAGCCCCAGCATTTT
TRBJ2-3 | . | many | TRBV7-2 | CASSSSGTDTQYF | TGTGCCAGCAGCTCCTCCGGCACAGATACGCAGTATTTT
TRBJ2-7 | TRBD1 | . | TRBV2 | CASRRDRGPYEQYF | TGTGCCAGCCGGCGGGACAGGGGTCCTTACGAGCAGTACTTC
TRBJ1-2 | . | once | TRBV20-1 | CSARDRGTYTF | TGCAGTGCTAGAGATCGGGGGACCTACACCTTC
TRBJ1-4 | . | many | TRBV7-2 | CASSIAGATNEKLFF | TGTGCCAGCAGCATCGCAGGCGCAACTAATGAAAAACTGTTTTTT
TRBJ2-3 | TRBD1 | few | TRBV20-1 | CSAIPGQGLTDTQYF | TGCAGTGCTATCCCGGGACAGGGATTAACAGATACGCAGTATTTT
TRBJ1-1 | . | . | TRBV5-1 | CASSLKGMNTEAFF | TGCGCCAGCAGCTTGAAGGGGATGAACACTGAAGCTTTCTTT
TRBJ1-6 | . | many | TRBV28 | CASTRPDYNSPLHF | TGTGCCAGCACCCGGCCGGACTATAATTCACCCCTCCACTTT
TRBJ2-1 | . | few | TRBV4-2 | CVSSQVGLANEFF | TGTGTCAGCAGCCAAGTTGGATTAGCGAATGAGTTCTTC
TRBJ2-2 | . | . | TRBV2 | CASSVRQANTGELFF | TGTGCCAGCAGTGTGCGACAAGCGAACACCGGGGAGCTGTTTTTT
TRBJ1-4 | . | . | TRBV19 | CASSPDRQVPNEKLFF | TGTGCCAGTAGTCCCGATCGACAGGTCCCCAATGAAAAACTGTTTTTT
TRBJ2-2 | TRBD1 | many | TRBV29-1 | CSVAGTGPTNTGELFF | TGCAGCGTGGCGGGGACAGGACCCACGAACACCGGGGAGCTGTTTTTT
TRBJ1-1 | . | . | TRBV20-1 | CSARWGGTEAFF | TGCAGTGCTAGATGGGGGGGCACTGAAGCTTTCTTT
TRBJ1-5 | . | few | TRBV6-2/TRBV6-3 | CAISIDGGQPQHF | TGTGCCATCTCGATCGACGGTGGTCAGCCCCAGCATTTT
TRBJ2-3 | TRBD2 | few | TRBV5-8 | CASSSLAGTDTQYF | TGTGCCAGCAGCTCCCTAGCGGGGACAGATACGCAGTATTTT
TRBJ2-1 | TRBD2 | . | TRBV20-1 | CSAKGTSGNNEQFF | TGCAGTGCTAAGGGGACTAGCGGAAACAATGAGCAGTTCTTC
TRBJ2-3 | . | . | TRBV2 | CASKEGQNRDLSTDTQYF | TGTGCCAGCAAGGAGGGACAGAATCGGGACCTCAGCACAGATACGCAGTATTTT
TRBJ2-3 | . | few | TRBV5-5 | CASSFEASASTDTQYF | TGTGCCAGCAGCTTCGAAGCGTCGGCTAGCACAGATACGCAGTATTTT
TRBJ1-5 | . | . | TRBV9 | CASSGGLNQPQHF | TGTGCCAGCAGCGGCGGTCTTAATCAGCCCCAGCATTTT
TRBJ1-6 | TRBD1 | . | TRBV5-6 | CASSPGDSSYNSPLHF | TGTGCCAGCAGCCCGGGGGACAGCTCCTATAATTCACCCCTCCACTTT
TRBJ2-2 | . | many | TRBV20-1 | CSAQGGGANTGELFF | TGCAGTGCTCAGGGGGGCGGCGCGAACACCGGGGAGCTGTTTTTT
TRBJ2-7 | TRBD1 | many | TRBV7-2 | CASSPTTGASFYF | TGTGCCAGCAGCCCGACGACAGGGGCGTCTTTCTACTTC
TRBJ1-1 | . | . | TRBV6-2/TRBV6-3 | CASRENRALNTEAFF | TGTGCCAGCAGGGAAAACCGGGCCTTGAACACTGAAGCTTTCTTT
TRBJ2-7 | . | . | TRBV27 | CASSLDGIDLSYEQYF | TGTGCCAGCAGCCTAGACGGGATAGACCTCTCCTACGAGCAGTACTTC
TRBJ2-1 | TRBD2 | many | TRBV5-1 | CASSRTSGGFNEQFF | TGCGCCAGCAGCCGGACTAGCGGGGGGTTTAATGAGCAGTTCTTC